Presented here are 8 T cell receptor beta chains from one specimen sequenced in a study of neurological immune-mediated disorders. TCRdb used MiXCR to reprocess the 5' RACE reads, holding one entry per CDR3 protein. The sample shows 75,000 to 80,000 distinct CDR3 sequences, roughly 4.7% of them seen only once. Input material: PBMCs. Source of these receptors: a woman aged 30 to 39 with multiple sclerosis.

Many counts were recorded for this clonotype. The CDR3: CASTYTDTQYF. The CDR3 coding sequence is TGTGCCAGCACTTACACAGATACGCAGTATTTT. The chain links TRBV12-3 or TRBV12-4 to TRBJ2-3; no clear D. V was shortened by 7 bases and J by 2 bases, with 4 bases between the two germline ends. The CDR3 sequence is 11 residues long.

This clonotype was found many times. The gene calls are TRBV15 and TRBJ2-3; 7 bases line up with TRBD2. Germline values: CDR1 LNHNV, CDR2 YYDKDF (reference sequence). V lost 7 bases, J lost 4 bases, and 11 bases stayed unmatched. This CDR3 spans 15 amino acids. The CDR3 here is CATMKAGTTSDTQYF. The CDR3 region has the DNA TGTGCCACCATGAAGGCGGGGACTACCTCAGATACGCAGTATTTT.

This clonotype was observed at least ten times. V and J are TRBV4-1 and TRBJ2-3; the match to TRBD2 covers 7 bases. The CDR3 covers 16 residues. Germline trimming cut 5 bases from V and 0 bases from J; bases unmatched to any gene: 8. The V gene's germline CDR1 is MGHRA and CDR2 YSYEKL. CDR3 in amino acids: CASSSLPGGSTDTQYF. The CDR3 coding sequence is TGCGCCAGCAGCTCCCTCCCCGGGGGGAGCACAGATACGCAGTATTTT.

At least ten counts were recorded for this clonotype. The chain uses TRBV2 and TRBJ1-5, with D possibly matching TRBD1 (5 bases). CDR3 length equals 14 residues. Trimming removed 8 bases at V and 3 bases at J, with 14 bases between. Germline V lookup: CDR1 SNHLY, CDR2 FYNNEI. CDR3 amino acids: CASEGTETNQPQHF. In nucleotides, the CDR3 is TGTGCCAGCGAAGGGACGGAGACCAATCAGCCCCAGCATTTT.

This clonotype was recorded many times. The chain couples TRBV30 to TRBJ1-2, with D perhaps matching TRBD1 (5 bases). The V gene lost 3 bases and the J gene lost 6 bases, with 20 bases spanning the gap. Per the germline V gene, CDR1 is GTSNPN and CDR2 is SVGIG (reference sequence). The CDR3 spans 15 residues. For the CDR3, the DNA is TGTGCCTGGAGGGAAGGGACTCTACTCGAAAATGGCTACACCTTC. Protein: CAWREGTLLENGYTF.

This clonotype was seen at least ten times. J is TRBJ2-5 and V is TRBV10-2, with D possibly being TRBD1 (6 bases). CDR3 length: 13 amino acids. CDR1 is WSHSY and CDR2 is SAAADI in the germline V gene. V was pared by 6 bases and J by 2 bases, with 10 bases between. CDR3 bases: TGCGCCAGCAGGACAGGCCTTCAAGAGACCCAGTACTTC. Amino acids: CASRTGLQETQYF.

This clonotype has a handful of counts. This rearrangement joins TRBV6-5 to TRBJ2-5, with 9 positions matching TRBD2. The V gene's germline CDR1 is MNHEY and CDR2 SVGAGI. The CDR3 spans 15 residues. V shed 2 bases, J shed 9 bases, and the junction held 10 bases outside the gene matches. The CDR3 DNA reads TGTGCCAGCAGTTACATTTCTAGCGGGGACGGGGCCCAGTACTTC. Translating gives CASSYISSGDGAQYF.

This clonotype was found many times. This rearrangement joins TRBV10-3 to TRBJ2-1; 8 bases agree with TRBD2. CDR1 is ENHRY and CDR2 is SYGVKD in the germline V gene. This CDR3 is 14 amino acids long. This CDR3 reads CVSSAKREYNEQFF. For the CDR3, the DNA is TGTGTCTCATCGGCGAAGCGGGAGTACAATGAGCAGTTCTTC.